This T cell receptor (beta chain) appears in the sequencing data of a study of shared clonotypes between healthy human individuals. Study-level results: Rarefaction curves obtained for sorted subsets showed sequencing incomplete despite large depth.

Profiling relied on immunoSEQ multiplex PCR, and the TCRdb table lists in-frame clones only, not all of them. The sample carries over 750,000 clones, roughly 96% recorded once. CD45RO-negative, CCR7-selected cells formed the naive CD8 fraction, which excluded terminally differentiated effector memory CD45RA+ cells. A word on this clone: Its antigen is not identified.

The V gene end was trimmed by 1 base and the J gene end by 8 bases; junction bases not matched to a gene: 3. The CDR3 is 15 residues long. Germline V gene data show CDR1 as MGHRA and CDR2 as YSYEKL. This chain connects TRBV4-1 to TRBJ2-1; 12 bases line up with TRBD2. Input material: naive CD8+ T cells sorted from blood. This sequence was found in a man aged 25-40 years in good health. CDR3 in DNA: TGCGCCAGCAGCCAAGTGACTAGCGGGAGCCATGAGCAGTTCTTC. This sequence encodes CASSQVTSGSHEQFF.